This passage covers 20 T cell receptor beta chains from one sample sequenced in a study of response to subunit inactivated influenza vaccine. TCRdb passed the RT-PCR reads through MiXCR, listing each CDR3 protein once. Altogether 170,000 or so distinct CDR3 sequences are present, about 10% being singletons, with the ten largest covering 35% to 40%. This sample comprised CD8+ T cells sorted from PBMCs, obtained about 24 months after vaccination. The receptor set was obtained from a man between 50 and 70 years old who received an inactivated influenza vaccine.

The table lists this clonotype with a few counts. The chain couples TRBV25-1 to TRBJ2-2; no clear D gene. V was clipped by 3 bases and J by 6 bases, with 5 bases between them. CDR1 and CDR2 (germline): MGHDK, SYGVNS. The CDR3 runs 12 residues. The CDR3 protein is CASSDWSGELFF. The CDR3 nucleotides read TGTGCCAGCAGTGACTGGTCCGGGGAGCTGTTTTTT.

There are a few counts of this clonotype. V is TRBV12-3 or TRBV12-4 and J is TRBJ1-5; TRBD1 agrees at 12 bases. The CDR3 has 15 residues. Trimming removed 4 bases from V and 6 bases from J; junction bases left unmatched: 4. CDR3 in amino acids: CASSSGDRGRQPQHF. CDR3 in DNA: TGTGCCAGCAGTTCGGGGGACAGGGGGCGTCAGCCCCAGCATTTT.

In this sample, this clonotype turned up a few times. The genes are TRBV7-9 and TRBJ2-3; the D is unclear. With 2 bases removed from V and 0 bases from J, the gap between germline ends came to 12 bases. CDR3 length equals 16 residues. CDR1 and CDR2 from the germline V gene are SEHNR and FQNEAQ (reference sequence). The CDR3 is CASSLLPGASTDTQYF. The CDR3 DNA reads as TGTGCCAGCAGCTTACTACCAGGCGCTAGCACAGATACGCAGTATTTT.

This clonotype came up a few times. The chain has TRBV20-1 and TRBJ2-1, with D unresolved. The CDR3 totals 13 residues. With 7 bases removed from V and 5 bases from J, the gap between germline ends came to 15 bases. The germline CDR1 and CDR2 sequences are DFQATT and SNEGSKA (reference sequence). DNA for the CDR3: TGCAGTGTTGGGTCTCTAGTTGACAATGAGCAGTTCTTC. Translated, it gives CSVGSLVDNEQFF.

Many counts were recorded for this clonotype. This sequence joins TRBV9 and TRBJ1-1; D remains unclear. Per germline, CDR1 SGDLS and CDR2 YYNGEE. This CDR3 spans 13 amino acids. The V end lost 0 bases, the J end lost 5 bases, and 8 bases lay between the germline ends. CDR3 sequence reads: CASSVVPRTEAFF. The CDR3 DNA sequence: TGTGCCAGCAGCGTAGTCCCCCGGACTGAAGCTTTCTTT.

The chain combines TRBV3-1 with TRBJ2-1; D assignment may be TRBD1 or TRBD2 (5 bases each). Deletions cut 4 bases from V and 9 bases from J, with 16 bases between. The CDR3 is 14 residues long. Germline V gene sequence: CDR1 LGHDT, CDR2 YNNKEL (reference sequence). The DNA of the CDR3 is TGTGCCAGCAGCCCTGGGGCGGGCCTCCCTGAGCAGTTCTTC. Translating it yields CASSPGAGLPEQFF.

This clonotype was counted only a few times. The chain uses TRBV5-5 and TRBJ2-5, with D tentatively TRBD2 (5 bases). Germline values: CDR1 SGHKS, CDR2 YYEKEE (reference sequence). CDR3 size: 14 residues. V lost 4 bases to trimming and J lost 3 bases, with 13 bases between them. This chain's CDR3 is CASSIRTEEETQYF. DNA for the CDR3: TGTGCCAGCAGCATCAGGACGGAGGAAGAGACCCAGTACTTC.

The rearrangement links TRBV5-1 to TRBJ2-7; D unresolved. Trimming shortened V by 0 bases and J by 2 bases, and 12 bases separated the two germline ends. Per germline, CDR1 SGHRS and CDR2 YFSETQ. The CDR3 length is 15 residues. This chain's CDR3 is CASSLESGAAYEQYF. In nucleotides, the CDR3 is TGCGCCAGCAGCTTGGAGTCGGGCGCCGCCTACGAGCAGTACTTC.

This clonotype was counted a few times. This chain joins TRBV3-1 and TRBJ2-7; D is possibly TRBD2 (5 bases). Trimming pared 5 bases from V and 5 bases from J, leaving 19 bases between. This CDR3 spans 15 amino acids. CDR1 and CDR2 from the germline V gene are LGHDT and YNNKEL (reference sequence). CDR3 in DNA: TGTGCCAGCAGCAAGGAGGCGTCTTTTACCCACGAGCAGTACTTC. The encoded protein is CASSKEASFTHEQYF.

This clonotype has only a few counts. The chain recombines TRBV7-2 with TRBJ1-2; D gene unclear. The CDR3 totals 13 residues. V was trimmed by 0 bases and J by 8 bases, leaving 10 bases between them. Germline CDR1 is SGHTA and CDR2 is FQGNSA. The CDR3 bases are TGTGCCAGCAGCTTAGCGCCAGGTGACGGCTACACCTTC. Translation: CASSLAPGDGYTF.

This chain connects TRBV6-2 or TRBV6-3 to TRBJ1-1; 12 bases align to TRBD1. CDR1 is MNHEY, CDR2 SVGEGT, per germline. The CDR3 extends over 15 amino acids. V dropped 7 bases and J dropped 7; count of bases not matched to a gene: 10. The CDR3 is CASTKGQGAPIEAFF. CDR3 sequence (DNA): TGTGCCAGCACGAAGGGACAGGGGGCGCCTATTGAAGCTTTCTTT.

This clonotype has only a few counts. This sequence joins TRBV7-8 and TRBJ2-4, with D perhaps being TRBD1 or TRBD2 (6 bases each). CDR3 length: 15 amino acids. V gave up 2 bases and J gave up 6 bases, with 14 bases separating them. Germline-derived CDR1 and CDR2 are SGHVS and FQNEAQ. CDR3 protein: CASSLHGGQGNIQYF. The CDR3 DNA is TGTGCCAGCAGCTTACATGGGGGGCAGGGAAACATTCAGTACTTC.

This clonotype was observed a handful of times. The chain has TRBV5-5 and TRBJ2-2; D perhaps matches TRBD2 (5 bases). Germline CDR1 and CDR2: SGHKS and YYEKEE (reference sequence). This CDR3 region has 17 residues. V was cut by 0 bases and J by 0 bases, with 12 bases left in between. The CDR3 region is CASSLAPWGANTGELFF. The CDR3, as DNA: TGTGCCAGCAGCTTGGCCCCGTGGGGAGCGAACACCGGGGAGCTGTTTTTT. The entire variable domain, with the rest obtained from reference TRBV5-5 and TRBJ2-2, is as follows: DAGVTQSPTHLIKTRGQQVTLRCSPISGHKSVSWYQQVLGQGPQFIFQYYEKEERGRGNFPDRFSARQFPNYSSELNVNALLLGDSALYLCASSLAPWGANTGELFFGEGSRLTVL.

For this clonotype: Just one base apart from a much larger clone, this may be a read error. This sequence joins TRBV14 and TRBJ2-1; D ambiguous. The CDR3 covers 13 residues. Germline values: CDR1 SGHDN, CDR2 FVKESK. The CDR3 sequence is CASSQWQYKEQFF. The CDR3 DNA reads TGTGCCAGCAGCCAATGGCAGTACAAGGAGCAGTTCTTC.

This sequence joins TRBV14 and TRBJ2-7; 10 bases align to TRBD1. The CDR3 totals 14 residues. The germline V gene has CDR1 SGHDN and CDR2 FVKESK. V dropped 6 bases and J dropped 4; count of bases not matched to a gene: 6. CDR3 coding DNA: TGTGCCAGCAGTTGGGGACAGGGGTCATACGAGCAGTACTTC. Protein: CASSWGQGSYEQYF.

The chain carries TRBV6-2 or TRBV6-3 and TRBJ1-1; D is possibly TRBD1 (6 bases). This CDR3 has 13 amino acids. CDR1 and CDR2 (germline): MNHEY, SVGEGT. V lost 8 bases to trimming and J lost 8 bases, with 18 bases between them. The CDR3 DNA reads TGTGCCAGCGGCCTGGGGGTAGGGACAGAAGCTTTCTTT. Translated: CASGLGVGTEAFF.

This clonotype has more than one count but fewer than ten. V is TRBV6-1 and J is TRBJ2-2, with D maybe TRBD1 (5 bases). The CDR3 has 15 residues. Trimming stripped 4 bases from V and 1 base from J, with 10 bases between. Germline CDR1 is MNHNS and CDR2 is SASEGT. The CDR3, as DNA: TGTGCCAGCAGTGTATCCACAGGGAACACCGGGGAGCTGTTTTTT. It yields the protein CASSVSTGNTGELFF.

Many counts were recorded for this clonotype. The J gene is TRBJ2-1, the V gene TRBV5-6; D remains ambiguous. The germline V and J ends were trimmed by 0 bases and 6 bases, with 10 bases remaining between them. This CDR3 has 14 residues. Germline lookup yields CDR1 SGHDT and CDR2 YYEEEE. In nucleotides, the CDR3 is TGTGCCAGCAGCTTGGGCCTAGAACCCAATGAGCAGTTCTTC. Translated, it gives CASSLGLEPNEQFF.

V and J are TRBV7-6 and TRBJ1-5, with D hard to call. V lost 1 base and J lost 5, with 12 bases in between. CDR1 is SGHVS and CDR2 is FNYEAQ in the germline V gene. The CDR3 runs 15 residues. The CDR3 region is CASSLGIRGDQPQHF. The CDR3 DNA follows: TGTGCCAGCAGCTTAGGGATCCGTGGGGATCAGCCCCAGCATTTT. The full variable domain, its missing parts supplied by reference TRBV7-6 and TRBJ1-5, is GAGVSQSPRYKVTKRGQDVALRCDPISGHVSLYWYRQALGQGPEFLTYFNYEAQQDKSGLPNDRFSAERPEGSISTLTIQRTEQRDSAMYRCASSLGIRGDQPQHFGDGTRLSIL.

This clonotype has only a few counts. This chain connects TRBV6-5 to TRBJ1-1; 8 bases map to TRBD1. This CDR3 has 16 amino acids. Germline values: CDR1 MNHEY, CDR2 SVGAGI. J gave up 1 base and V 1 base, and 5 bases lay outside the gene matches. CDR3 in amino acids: CASSYFRTGRNTEAFF. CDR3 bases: TGTGCCAGCAGTTACTTCCGGACAGGGAGGAACACTGAAGCTTTCTTT.